The clone carrying this T cell receptor (beta chain) has only a few counts. The data belong to a study of patients and donors after allogeneic stem cell transplantation. Germline assignment: CDR1 LGHNA and CDR2 YNFKEQ. The CDR3 consists of 17 residues. V was shortened by 0 bases and J by 1 base, with 15 bases between the two germline ends. TCRdb reprocessed the RT-PCR reads with MiXCR, giving one entry per CDR3 protein. The sample yields 900,000 to 1,000,000 distinct CDR3 sequences, more than 15% seen once. The source material was blood, either unsorted or a sorted T cell fraction (not recorded which). The origin of this receptor is a human donor who was either an allogeneic HSCT recipient or a stem cell or donor lymphocyte infusion donor (not recorded which). It is not recorded whose cells these are; they may come from a transplant donor. This chain links TRBV4-2 with TRBJ1-1, with D perhaps TRBD1 (6 bases). This chain's CDR3 is CASSQDLNGGRNTEAFF. As DNA, the CDR3 is TGTGCCAGCAGCCAAGACCTTAATGGGGGGCGGAACACTGAAGCTTTCTTT.